The 30 T cell receptor beta chains below were found in one sample sequenced in a study of blood T cell repertoires in COVID-19. The method was immunoSEQ multiplex PCR; TCRdb's version includes in-frame clones alone and lacks a portion of them. The table lists 90,000 to 150,000 clones, roughly three quarters of them singletons, with 3% to 4.5% in the top ten. Sequenced material: peripheral blood. The receptors here all came from an elderly woman with acute or convalescent COVID-19.

The rearrangement links TRBV28 to TRBJ1-5; TRBD1 matches at 7 bases. Germline V CDR1 and CDR2: MDHEN, SYDVKM. The V gene end was trimmed by 6 bases and the J gene end by 5 bases; junction bases not matched to a gene: 10. The CDR3 is 15 residues long. CDR3 protein: CASSQRGTGDQPQHF. CDR3 in DNA: TGTGCCAGCAGCCAAAGGGGAACAGGGGATCAGCCCCAGCATTTT. The full variable domain, completed using reference TRBV28 and TRBJ1-5, is DVKVTQSSRYLVKRTGEKVFLECVQDMDHENMFWYRQDPGLGLRLIYFSYDVKMKEKGDIPEGYSVSREKKERFSLILESASTNQTSMYLCASSQRGTGDQPQHFGDGTRLSIL.

This chain uses TRBV4-3 with TRBJ1-1; TRBD1 aligns across 8 bases. Germline V gene lookup returns CDR1 LGHNA and CDR2 YSLEER. The CDR3 contains 14 residues. After removal of 5 bases from V and 0 bases from J, the junction contained 2 bases not matched to a gene. CDR3 residues: CASSWDRLNTEAFF. The CDR3 DNA follows: TGCGCCAGCAGCTGGGACAGGTTGAACACTGAAGCTTTCTTT.

There are a few counts of this clone. This chain links TRBV7-9 with TRBJ1-3; D is unclear. Germline V CDR1 and CDR2: SEHNR, FQNEAQ (reference sequence). Trimming cost V 1 base and J 0 bases, with 16 bases left between them. This CDR3 region has 18 residues. DNA of the CDR3: TGTGCCAGCAGCTTAGGGGGAGGGCAGATGATCTCTGGAAACACCATATATTTT. Encoded protein: CASSLGGGQMISGNTIYF.

V and J are TRBV7-2 and TRBJ1-5; 11 positions agree with TRBD1. Germline V gene data show CDR1 as SGHTA and CDR2 as FQGNSA. With V trimmed by 5 bases and J by 9 bases, 6 bases remained unmatched. The CDR3 extends over 14 amino acids. The CDR3 loop is CASSPGQGARPQHF. The DNA for the CDR3 is TGTGCCAGCAGCCCTGGACAGGGGGCACGGCCCCAGCATTTT.

The rearrangement joins TRBV12-3 or TRBV12-4 to TRBJ1-4, with 8 bases aligning to TRBD1. The CDR3 has 13 amino acids. V was clipped by 5 bases and J by 7 bases; unmatched bases: 3. CDR3 sequence: CASSPGQGEKLFF. CDR3 nucleotides: TGTGCCAGCAGTCCCGGACAGGGTGAAAAACTGTTTTTT.

This sequence joins TRBV6-6 and TRBJ2-3; 8 positions match TRBD1. Trimming removed 6 bases from V and 0 bases from J; junction bases left unmatched: 2. This CDR3 contains 14 residues. Germline V CDR1 and CDR2: MNHNY, SVGAGI (reference sequence). CDR3 DNA sequence: TGTGCCAGCAGGACAGGGGCGAGCACAGATACGCAGTATTTT. It encodes CASRTGASTDTQYF.

This clone has a single count. CDR3 nucleotides: TGTGCCACCAGCCTTACAGGGGGTCAAGGCTACACCTTC. It encodes CATSLTGGQGYTF. J is TRBJ1-2 and V is TRBV24-1, with TRBD1 matching 8 bases. The CDR3 runs to 13 residues. CDR1 and CDR2 (germline): KGHDR, SFDVKD. V was pared by 7 bases and J by 8 bases, with 8 bases of the junction left unmatched.

In this sample, this clone turned up a few times. The V gene is TRBV19, the J gene TRBJ1-2; TRBD1 might be the D (6 bases). V dropped 9 bases and J dropped 8 bases, with 19 bases sitting between them. Germline assignment: CDR1 LNHDA and CDR2 SQIVND (reference sequence). CDR3 length equals 13 residues. The CDR3 nucleotides are TGTGCCAGCCTAATAACACAGGGCGGAGGCTACACCTTC. This sequence encodes CASLITQGGGYTF. Complete variable domain (other parts from reference TRBV19 and TRBJ1-2): DGGITQSPKYLFRKEGQNVTLSCEQNLNHDAMYWYRQDPGQGLRLIYYSQIVNDFQKGDIAEGYSVSREKKESFPLTVTSAQKNPTAFYLCASLITQGGGYTFGSGTRLTVV.

The chain links TRBV15 to TRBJ2-5, with 10 bases fitting TRBD1. The CDR3 is made up of 15 amino acids. J lost 5 bases, V lost 5 bases, and 8 bases had no gene match. CDR1 is LNHNV and CDR2 is YYDKDF in the germline V gene (reference sequence). The CDR3 DNA reads as TGTGCCACCAGCGGTCCGGACAGGGGGAGGGAGACCCAGTACTTC. This gives the protein CATSGPDRGRETQYF.

This chain uses TRBV6-1 with TRBJ2-7; D possibly corresponds to TRBD1 (6 bases). The V and J ends lost 2 bases and 2 bases respectively, with 10 bases between them. The CDR3 loop spans 14 amino acids. The germline V gene encodes CDR1 MNHNS and CDR2 SASEGT. The CDR3: CASSEWQGPYEQYF. The CDR3 coding sequence is TGTGCCAGCAGTGAATGGCAGGGGCCCTACGAGCAGTACTTC.

V gene TRBV18 combines with J gene TRBJ1-3; D is undetermined. V gave up 3 bases and J gave up 2 bases, with 14 bases separating them. This CDR3 is built from 16 residues. CDR1 is KGHSH, CDR2 LQKENI, per germline. CDR3 residues: CASSPARSSAGNTIYF. In DNA, the CDR3 is TGTGCCAGCTCACCTGCCAGGTCCAGTGCTGGAAACACCATATATTTT.

This chain connects TRBV7-2 to TRBJ2-2, with 7 bases identical to TRBD2. With V trimmed by 2 bases and J by 1 base, 4 bases remained unmatched. Per germline, CDR1 SGHTA and CDR2 FQGNSA. The CDR3 is 16 amino acids. CDR3 region: CASSLKAGLNTGELFF. CDR3 nucleotides: TGTGCCAGCAGCTTAAAAGCGGGGCTGAACACCGGGGAGCTGTTTTTT.

The chain links TRBV19 to TRBJ1-1; perhaps TRBD1 as D (5 bases). This CDR3 contains 13 residues. The V gene's germline CDR1 is LNHDA and CDR2 SQIVND (reference sequence). Between the trimmed V and J ends, which lost 4 bases and 1 base, there was a span of 7 bases. CDR3 sequence reads: CASSNDRNTEAFF. CDR3 bases: TGTGCCAGTAGTAACGACAGGAACACTGAAGCTTTCTTT.

This clone was picked up one time. The CDR3 coding sequence is TGTGCCAGCAGTAGGTTGGACTCTGGATCGCAGTATTTT. Its protein product is CASSRLDSGSQYF. This chain links TRBV12-3 or TRBV12-4 with TRBJ2-3; maybe TRBD2 (5 bases). The CDR3 sequence is 13 residues long. Trimming shortened V by 5 bases and J by 10 bases, and 16 bases separated the two germline ends.

The chain is built from TRBV4-2 and TRBJ2-3; D is possibly TRBD2 (6 bases). The CDR3 sequence is 18 residues long. Germline CDR1 and CDR2: LGHNA and YNFKEQ. Trimming took off 4 bases at V and 3 bases at J, with 23 bases between the two ends. CDR3 nucleotide sequence: TGTGCCAGCAGCCGACCTGAGGGAGGTAGCCTAGAAACAGATACGCAGTATTTT. Residues: CASSRPEGGSLETDTQYF.

This clone was seen only once. J is TRBJ2-7 and V is TRBV2; 7 bases map to TRBD1. The CDR3 has 16 amino acids. V trimming: 1 base; J trimming: 5 bases; junction bases outside the gene matches: 11. The V gene's germline CDR1 is SNHLY and CDR2 FYNNEI. The CDR3 region has the DNA TGTGCCAGCAGTGAAGAGTCAGGGGGTTGGGCAGACGAGCAGTACTTC. Protein: CASSEESGGWADEQYF.

The chain employs TRBV2 and TRBJ2-3; 11 positions agree with TRBD2. The V gene's germline CDR1 is SNHLY and CDR2 FYNNEI. The CDR3 has 14 residues. V lost 1 base to trimming and J lost 8 bases; unmatched junction nucleotides: 2. DNA for the CDR3: TGTGCCAGCAGTGAAGTACTAGCGGGAGTTACGCAGTATTTT. Translated, it gives CASSEVLAGVTQYF.

The chain has TRBV5-5 and TRBJ2-1; the D gene is possibly TRBD1 (5 bases). The length of the CDR3 is 13 residues. Trimming cost V 3 bases and J 9 bases, with 13 bases left between them. CDR1 SGHKS and CDR2 YYEKEE come from the germline V gene (reference sequence). The CDR3 reads CASSSPAGIEQFF. Written as DNA, the CDR3 is TGTGCCAGCAGCTCCCCCGCAGGGATTGAGCAGTTCTTC.

The chain combines TRBV5-6 with TRBJ2-2, with TRBD1 identical over 10 bases. Germline CDR1 and CDR2: SGHDT and YYEEEE. The CDR3 sequence is 16 residues long. After removal of 0 bases from V and 5 bases from J, the junction contained 4 bases not matched to a gene. The CDR3 nucleotides are TGTGCCAGCAGCTTGGCCGGGACAGGGGATACCGGGGAGCTGTTTTTT. Translated, it gives CASSLAGTGDTGELFF.

V gene TRBV7-8 combines with J gene TRBJ1-1; D is uncertain. Germline assignment: CDR1 SGHVS and CDR2 FQNEAQ. The CDR3 covers 11 residues. The V gene lost 5 bases and the J gene lost 3 bases, with 4 bases spanning the gap. CDR3 sequence: CASSPDTEAFF. The CDR3 region has the DNA TGTGCCAGCAGCCCGGACACTGAAGCTTTCTTT.

V is TRBV28 and J is TRBJ2-7; 9 bases agree with TRBD1. The V gene's germline CDR1 is MDHEN and CDR2 SYDVKM. V lost 7 bases, J lost 2 bases, and 12 bases stayed unmatched. The CDR3 extends over 16 amino acids. The chain's CDR3 is CASIPSGQGGTYEQYF. The CDR3 DNA follows: TGTGCCAGCATCCCCTCGGGACAGGGAGGAACCTACGAGCAGTACTTC.

The chain uses TRBV7-8 and TRBJ2-2; 7 nucleotides agree with TRBD1. Trimming took 4 bases from V and 6 from J; bases not matched to a gene: 5. Germline values: CDR1 SGHVS, CDR2 FQNEAQ. The length of the CDR3 is 14 residues. The CDR3 loop is CASSYSTGSGELFF. The CDR3 coding sequence is TGTGCCAGCAGCTACTCGACAGGGTCCGGGGAGCTGTTTTTT.

The J gene is TRBJ1-2, the V gene TRBV4-2, with a possible D match to TRBD1 (6 bases). Germline CDR1 reads LGHNA; CDR2 reads YNFKEQ. CDR3 size: 13 residues. With 0 bases removed from V and 8 bases from J, the gap between germline ends came to 10 bases. Written as DNA, the CDR3 is TGTGCCAGCAGCCAAGATAGGGGGTTGGGCTACACCTTC. It yields the protein CASSQDRGLGYTF.

This chain joins TRBV4-3 and TRBJ2-7, with TRBD2 as a possible D gene (5 bases). Germline V CDR1 and CDR2: LGHNA, YSLEER. The CDR3 loop spans 15 amino acids. Trimming shortened V by 0 bases and J by 3 bases, and 12 bases separated the two germline ends. Here the CDR3 reads CASSQDHGVGYEQYF. Here the CDR3 DNA reads TGCGCCAGCAGCCAAGATCACGGGGTCGGCTACGAGCAGTACTTC.

The chain is built from TRBV7-3 and TRBJ2-2; 8 nucleotides align to TRBD2. This CDR3 comprises 15 residues. V shed 2 bases, J shed 4 bases, and the junction held 3 bases outside the gene matches. Germline CDR1 is SGHTA and CDR2 is FQGTGA. CDR3 DNA: TGTGCCAGCAGCTTAGGCGGGAGGAGCACCGGGGAGCTGTTTTTT. Encoded protein: CASSLGGRSTGELFF.

Remarks on this clone: The sample has other DNA sequences that encode this CDR3 too. This rearrangement joins TRBV18 to TRBJ2-5; D might be TRBD1 (6 bases). In germline, CDR1 is KGHSH, CDR2 LQKENI. V was clipped by 6 bases and J by 2 bases, with 10 bases between them. The CDR3 sequence is 13 residues long. The CDR3 DNA reads TGTGCCAGCTCCCCCGGACAGCAAGAGACCCAGTACTTC. Its protein is CASSPGQQETQYF.

The genes are TRBV7-8 and TRBJ1-2, with TRBD1 matching 7 bases. Germline assignment: CDR1 SGHVS and CDR2 FQNEAQ. The CDR3 runs 15 residues. V shed 4 bases, J shed 2 bases, and the junction held 7 bases outside the gene matches. DNA for the CDR3: TGTGCCAGCAGCTCGTACAGGGGAAGCAACTATGGCTACACCTTC. This sequence encodes CASSSYRGSNYGYTF.

The V and J genes are TRBV11-3 and TRBJ2-2; maybe TRBD1 (6 bases). The CDR3 totals 14 residues. Trimming cost V 4 bases and J 6 bases, with 12 bases left between them. The germline gives CDR1 SGHNT, CDR2 YENEEA. The CDR3 nucleotides read TGTGCCAGCAGCTGGGGGCTGGTTCCCGGGGAGCTGTTTTTT. Amino acid sequence: CASSWGLVPGELFF.

The chain carries TRBV5-1 and TRBJ1-4, with D unresolved. V was cut by 0 bases and J by 0 bases, with 6 bases left in between. CDR1 SGHRS and CDR2 YFSETQ come from the germline V gene. This CDR3 has 15 amino acids. CDR3 sequence reads: CASSLGQATNEKLFF. The CDR3 coding sequence is TGCGCCAGCAGCTTGGGACAAGCAACTAATGAAAAACTGTTTTTT.

A single count supports this clone. V and J are TRBV7-2 and TRBJ1-5; TRBD1 matches 8 bases. This CDR3 is 15 amino acids long. V lost 5 bases, J lost 3 bases, and 6 bases stayed unmatched. Germline loops: CDR1 SGHTA, CDR2 FQGNSA. The DNA for the CDR3 is TGTGCCAGCAGCATACAGGGGGAATACAATCAGCCCCAGCATTTT. It codes for CASSIQGEYNQPQHF.